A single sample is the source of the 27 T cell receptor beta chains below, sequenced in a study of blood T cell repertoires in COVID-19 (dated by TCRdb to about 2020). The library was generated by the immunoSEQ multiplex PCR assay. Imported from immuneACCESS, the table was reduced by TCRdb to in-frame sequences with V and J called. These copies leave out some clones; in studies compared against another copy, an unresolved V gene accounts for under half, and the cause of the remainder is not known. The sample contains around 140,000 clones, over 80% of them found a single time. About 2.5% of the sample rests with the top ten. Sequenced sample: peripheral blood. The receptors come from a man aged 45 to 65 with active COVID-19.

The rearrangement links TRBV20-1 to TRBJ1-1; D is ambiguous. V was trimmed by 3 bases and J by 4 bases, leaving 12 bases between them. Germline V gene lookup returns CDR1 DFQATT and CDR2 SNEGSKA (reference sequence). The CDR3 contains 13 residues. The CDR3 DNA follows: TGCAGTGCTAGTGAAGAGGTTGTCACTGAAGCTTTCTTT. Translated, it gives CSASEEVVTEAFF.

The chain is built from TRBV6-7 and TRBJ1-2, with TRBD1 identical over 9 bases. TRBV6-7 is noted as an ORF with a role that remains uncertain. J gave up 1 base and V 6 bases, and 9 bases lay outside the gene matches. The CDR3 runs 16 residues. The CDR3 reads CASRPPRDRVNYGYTF. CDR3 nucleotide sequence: TGTGCCAGCAGACCCCCTCGGGACAGGGTTAACTATGGCTACACCTTC.

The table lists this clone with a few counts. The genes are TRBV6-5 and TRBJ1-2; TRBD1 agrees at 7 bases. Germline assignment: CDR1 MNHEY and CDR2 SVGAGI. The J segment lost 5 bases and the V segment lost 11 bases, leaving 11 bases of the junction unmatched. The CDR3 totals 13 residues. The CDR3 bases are TGTGCCGGACGCCGACAGGGTCGGTATGGCTACACCTTC. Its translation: CAGRRQGRYGYTF.

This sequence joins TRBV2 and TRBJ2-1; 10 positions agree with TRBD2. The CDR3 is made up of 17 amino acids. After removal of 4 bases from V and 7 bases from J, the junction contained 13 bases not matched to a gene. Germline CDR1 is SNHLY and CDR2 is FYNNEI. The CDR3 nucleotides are TGTGCCAGCAGTGCCACACCCTCTAGCGGGGGAGGGAATGAGCAGTTCTTC. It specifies CASSATPSSGGGNEQFF.

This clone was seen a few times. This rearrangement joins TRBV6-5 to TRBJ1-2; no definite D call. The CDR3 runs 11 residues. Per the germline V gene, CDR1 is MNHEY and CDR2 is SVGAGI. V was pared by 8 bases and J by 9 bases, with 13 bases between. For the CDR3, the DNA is TGTGCCAGCTTTACAGAAACGAGCTACACCTTC. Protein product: CASFTETSYTF.

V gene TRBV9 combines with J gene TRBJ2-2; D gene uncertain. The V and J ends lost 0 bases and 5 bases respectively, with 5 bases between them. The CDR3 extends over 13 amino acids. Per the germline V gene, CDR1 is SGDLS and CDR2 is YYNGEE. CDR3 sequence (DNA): TGTGCCAGCAGCGTAGCCGGTACCGGGGAGCTGTTTTTT. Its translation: CASSVAGTGELFF.

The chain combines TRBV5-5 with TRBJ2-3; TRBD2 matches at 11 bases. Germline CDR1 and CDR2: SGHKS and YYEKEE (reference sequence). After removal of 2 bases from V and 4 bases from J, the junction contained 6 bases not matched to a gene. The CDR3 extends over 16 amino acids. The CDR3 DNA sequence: TGTGCCAGCAGCTTTATAGCGGGGGGGCCGCCAGATACGCAGTATTTT. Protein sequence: CASSFIAGGPPDTQYF.

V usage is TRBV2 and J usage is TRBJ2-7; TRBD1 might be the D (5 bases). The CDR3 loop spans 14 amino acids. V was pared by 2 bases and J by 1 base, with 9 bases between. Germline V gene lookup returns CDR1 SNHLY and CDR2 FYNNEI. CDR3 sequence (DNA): TGTGCCAGCAGTGAACAGGGTATTTCCTACGAGCAGTACTTC. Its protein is CASSEQGISYEQYF.

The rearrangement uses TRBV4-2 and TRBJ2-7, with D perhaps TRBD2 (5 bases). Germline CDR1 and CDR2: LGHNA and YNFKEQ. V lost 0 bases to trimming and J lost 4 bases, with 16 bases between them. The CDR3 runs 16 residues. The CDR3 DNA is TGTGCCAGCAGCCAAGATGGGGAGAGGTCGAGGTACGAGCAGTACTTC. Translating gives CASSQDGERSRYEQYF.

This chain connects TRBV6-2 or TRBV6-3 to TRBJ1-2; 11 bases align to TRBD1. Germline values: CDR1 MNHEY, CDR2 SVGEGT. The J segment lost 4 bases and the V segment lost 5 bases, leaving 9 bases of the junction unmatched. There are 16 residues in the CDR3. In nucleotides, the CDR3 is TGTGCCAGCAGTGGACAGGGGGCGCAAAATGCCTATGGCTACACCTTC. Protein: CASSGQGAQNAYGYTF.

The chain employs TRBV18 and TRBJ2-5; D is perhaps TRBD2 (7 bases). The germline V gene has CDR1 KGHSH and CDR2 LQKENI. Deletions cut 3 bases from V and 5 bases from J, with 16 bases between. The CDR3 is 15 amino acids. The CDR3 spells CASSPWGGLSETQYF. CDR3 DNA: TGTGCCAGCTCACCGTGGGGGGGCCTTTCGGAGACCCAGTACTTC.

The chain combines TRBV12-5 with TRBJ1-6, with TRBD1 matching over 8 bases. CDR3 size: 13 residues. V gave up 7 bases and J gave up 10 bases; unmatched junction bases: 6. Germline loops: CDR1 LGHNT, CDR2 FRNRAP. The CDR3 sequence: CASVSGGDSPLHF. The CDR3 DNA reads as TGTGCTAGTGTCTCAGGGGGCGACTCACCCCTCCACTTT.

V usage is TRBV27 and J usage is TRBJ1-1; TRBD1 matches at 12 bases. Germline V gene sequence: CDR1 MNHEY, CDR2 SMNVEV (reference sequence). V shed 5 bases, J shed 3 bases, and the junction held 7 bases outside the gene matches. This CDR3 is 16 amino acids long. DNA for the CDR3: TGTGCCAGCAGTCCAGGGACAGGGGGCCTTCACACTGAAGCTTTCTTT. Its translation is CASSPGTGGLHTEAFF.

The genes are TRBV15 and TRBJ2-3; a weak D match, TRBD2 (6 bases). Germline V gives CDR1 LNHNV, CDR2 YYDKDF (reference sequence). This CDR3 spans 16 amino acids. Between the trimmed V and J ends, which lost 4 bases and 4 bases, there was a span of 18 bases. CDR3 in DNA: TGTGCCACCAGCAATGGTGGGGGGTCGGGCGCAGATACGCAGTATTTT. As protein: CATSNGGGSGADTQYF.

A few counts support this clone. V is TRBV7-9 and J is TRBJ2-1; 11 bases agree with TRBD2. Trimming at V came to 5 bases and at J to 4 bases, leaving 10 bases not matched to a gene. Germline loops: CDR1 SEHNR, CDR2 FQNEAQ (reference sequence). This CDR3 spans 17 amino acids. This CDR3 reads CASSPYRRLAGYNEQFF. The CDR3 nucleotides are TGTGCCAGCAGCCCCTATCGCCGACTAGCGGGGTACAATGAGCAGTTCTTC.

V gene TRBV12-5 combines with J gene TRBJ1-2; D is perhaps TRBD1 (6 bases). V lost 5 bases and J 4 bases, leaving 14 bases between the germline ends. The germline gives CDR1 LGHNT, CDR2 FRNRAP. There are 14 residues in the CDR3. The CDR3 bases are TGTGCTAGTGGTCCCCGGGACAACAGCTATGGCTACACCTTC. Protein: CASGPRDNSYGYTF.

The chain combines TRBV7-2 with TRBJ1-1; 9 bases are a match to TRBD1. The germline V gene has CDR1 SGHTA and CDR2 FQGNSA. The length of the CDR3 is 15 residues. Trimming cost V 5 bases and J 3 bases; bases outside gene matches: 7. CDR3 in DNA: TGTGCCAGCAGCATAAGACAGGGGGACTACACTGAAGCTTTCTTT. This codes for CASSIRQGDYTEAFF.

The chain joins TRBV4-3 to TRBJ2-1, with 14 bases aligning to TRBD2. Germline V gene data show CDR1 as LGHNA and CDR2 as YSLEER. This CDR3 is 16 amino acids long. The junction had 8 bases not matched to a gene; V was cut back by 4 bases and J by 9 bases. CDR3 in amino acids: CASSRGIGTSGGEQFF. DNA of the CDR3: TGCGCCAGCAGCCGAGGGATAGGGACTAGCGGGGGTGAGCAGTTCTTC.

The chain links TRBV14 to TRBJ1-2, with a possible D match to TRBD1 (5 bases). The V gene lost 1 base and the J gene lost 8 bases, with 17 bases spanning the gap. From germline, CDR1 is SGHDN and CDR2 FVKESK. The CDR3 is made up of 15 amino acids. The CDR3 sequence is CASSQVGGADQGYTF. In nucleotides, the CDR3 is TGTGCCAGCAGCCAAGTTGGAGGGGCAGACCAAGGCTACACCTTC.

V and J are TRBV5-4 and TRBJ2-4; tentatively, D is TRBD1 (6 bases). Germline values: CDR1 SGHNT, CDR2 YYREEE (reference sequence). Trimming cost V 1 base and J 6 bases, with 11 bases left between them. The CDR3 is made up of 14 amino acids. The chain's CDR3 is CASSLRTDLNIQYF. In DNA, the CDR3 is TGTGCCAGCAGCTTGAGGACAGATCTAAACATTCAGTACTTC. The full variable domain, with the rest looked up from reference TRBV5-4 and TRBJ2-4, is ETGVTQSPTHLIKTRGQQVTLRCSSQSGHNTVSWYQQALGQGPQFIFQYYREEENGRGNFPPRFSGLQFPNYSSELNVNALELDDSALYLCASSLRTDLNIQYFGAGTRLSVL.

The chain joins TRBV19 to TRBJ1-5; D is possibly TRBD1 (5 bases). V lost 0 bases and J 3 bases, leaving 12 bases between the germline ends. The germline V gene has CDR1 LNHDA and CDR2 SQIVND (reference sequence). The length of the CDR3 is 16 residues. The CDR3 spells CASSIEAGVANQPQHF. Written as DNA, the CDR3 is TGTGCCAGTAGTATAGAGGCGGGGGTAGCCAATCAGCCCCAGCATTTT.

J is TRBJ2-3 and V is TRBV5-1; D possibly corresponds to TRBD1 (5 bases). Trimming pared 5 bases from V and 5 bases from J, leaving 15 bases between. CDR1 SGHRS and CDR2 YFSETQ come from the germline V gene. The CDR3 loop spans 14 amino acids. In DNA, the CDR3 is TGCGCCAGCAGTCCTCAGGGAATTGGAGATACGCAGTATTTT. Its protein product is CASSPQGIGDTQYF.

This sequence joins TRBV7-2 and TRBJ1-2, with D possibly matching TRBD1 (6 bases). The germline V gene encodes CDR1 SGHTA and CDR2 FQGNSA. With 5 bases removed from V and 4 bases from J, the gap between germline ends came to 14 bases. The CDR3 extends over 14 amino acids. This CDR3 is CASSQGLRPYGYTF. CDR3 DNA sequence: TGTGCCAGCAGCCAGGGGTTGCGACCCTATGGCTACACCTTC. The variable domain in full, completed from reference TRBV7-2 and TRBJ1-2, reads GAGVSQSPSNKVTEKGKDVELRCDPISGHTALYWYRQSLGQGLEFLIYFQGNSAPDKSGLPSDRFSAERTGGSVSTLTIQRTQQEDSAVYLCASSQGLRPYGYTFGSGTRLTVV.

The CDR3: CASSIGATVNYGYTF. CDR3 DNA: TGTGCCAGTAGTATTGGAGCGACAGTTAACTATGGCTACACCTTC. The chain employs TRBV19 and TRBJ1-2; maybe TRBD1 (5 bases). V was trimmed by 3 bases and J by 1 base, leaving 12 bases between them. CDR1 is LNHDA and CDR2 is SQIVND in the germline V gene (reference sequence). The CDR3 contains 15 residues.

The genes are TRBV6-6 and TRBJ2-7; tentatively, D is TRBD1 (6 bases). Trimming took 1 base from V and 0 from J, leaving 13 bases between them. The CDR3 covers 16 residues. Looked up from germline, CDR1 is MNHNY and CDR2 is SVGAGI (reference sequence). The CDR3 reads CASSYLGAATSYEQYF. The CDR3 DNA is TGTGCCAGCAGTTACTTGGGGGCAGCGACCTCCTACGAGCAGTACTTC.

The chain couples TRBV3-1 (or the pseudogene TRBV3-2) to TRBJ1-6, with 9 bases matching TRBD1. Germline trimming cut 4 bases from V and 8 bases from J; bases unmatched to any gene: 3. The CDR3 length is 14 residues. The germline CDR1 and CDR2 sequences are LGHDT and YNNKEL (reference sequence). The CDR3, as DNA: TGTGCCAGCAGCCCGGGGGACAGGGATTCACCCCTCCACTTT. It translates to CASSPGDRDSPLHF.

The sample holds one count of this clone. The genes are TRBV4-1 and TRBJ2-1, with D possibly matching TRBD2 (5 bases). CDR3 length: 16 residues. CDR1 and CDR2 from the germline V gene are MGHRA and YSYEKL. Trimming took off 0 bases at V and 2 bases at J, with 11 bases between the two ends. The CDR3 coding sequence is TGCGCCAGCAGCCAAGACTCGTGGGGAGCCTACAATGAGCAGTTCTTC. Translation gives CASSQDSWGAYNEQFF.